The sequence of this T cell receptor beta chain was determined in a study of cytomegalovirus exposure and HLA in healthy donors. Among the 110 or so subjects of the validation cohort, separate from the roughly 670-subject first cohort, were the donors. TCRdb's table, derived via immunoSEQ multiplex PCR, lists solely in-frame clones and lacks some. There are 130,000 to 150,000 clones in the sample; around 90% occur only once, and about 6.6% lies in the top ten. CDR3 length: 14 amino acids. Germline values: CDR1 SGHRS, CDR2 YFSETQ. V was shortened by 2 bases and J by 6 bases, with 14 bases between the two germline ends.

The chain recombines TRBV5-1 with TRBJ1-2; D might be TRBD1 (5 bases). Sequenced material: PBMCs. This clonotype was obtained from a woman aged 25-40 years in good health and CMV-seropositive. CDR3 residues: CASSLSGGGDGYTF. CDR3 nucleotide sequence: TGCGCCAGCAGCTTATCCGGGGGTGGGGATGGCTACACCTTC.